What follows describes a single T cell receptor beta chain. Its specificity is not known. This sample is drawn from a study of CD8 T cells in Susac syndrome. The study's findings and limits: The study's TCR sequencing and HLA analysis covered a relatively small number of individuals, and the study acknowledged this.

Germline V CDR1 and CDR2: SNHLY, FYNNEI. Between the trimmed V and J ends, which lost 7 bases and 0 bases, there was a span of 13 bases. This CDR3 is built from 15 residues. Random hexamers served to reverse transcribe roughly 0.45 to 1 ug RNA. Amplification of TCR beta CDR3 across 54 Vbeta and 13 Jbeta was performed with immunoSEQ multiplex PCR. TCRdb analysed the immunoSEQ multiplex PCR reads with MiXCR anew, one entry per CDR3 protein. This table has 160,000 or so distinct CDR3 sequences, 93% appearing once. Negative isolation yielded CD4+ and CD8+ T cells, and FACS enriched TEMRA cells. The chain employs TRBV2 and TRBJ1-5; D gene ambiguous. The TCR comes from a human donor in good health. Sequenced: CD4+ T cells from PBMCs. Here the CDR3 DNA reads TGTGCCAGCACCCCGAGGCCATTTAGCAATCAGCCCCAGCATTTT. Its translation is CASTPRPFSNQPQHF. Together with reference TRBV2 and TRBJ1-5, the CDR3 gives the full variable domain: EPEVTQTPSHQVTQMGQEVILRCVPISNHLYFYWYRQILGQKVEFLVSFYNNEISEKSEIFDDQFSVERPDGSNFTLKIRSTKLEDSAMYFCASTPRPFSNQPQHFGDGTRLSIL.